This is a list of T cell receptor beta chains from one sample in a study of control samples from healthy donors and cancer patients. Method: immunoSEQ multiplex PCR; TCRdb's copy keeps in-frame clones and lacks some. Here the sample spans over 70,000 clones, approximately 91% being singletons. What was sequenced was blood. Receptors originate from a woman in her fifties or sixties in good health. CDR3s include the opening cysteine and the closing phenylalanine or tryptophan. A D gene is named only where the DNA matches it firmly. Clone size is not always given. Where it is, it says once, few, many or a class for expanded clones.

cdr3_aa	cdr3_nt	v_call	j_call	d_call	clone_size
CASSPLDRGLVQFF	TGTGCCAGCTCGCCACTGGACAGGGGGTTAGTGCAGTTCTTC	TRBV18	TRBJ2-1	TRBD1	.
CASSLLLPRTRQFRPEAFF	TGTGCCAGCAGTTTATTACTCCCACGTACACGACAGTTCCGGCCTGAAGCTTTCTTT	TRBV28	TRBJ1-1	.	.
CASSWGHGQETQYF	TGCGCCAGCAGCTGGGGACATGGCCAAGAGACCCAGTACTTC	TRBV5-1	TRBJ2-5	.	.
CASSLGQSGQETQYF	TGCGCCAGCAGCTTGGGACAGTCAGGACAAGAGACCCAGTACTTC	TRBV5-1	TRBJ2-5	.	few
CASSARLAQETQYF	TGTGCCAGCAGCGCCCGACTAGCCCAAGAGACCCAGTACTTC	TRBV9	TRBJ2-5	TRBD2	.
CAIGGNQETQYF	TGTGCCATCGGCGGGAACCAAGAGACCCAGTACTTC	TRBV10-3	TRBJ2-5	.	.
CASSWGEAPRGYTF	TGCGCCAGCAGTTGGGGGGAGGCTCCGCGCGGCTACACCTTC	TRBV5-1	TRBJ1-2	.	.
CASRTSGGQETQYF	TGTGCCAGCAGGACTAGCGGGGGGCAAGAGACCCAGTACTTC	TRBV2	TRBJ2-5	TRBD2	.
CASSLGQGDSGANVLTF	TGCGCCAGCAGCTTGGGACAGGGGGACTCTGGGGCCAACGTCCTGACTTTC	TRBV5-1	TRBJ2-6	TRBD1	.
CASSPPIGGPDTQYF	TGCGCCAGCAGCCCCCCGATAGGGGGGCCAGATACGCAGTATTTT	TRBV5-1	TRBJ2-3	.	once
CASSLRGYEQYF	TGTGCCAGCAGCTTAAGGGGTTACGAGCAGTACTTC	TRBV7-2	TRBJ2-7	.	.
CASSRQGDYTF	TGTGCCAGCAGTAGACAGGGAGACTACACCTTC	TRBV6-6	TRBJ1-2	TRBD1	once
CSASISSGGSTDTQYF	TGCAGTGCTAGTATATCTAGCGGGGGAAGCACAGATACGCAGTATTTT	TRBV20-1	TRBJ2-3	TRBD2	.
CASSLGGLETDTQYF	TGCGCCAGCAGCTTGGGGGGACTAGAAACAGATACGCAGTATTTT	TRBV5-1	TRBJ2-3	TRBD2	.
CASSLHNAPDTQYF	TGTGCCAGCAGCTTACATAACGCGCCAGATACGCAGTATTTT	TRBV7-2	TRBJ2-3	.	few
CASSFGGEKGTQYF	TGTGCCAGCAGCTTCGGGGGGGAAAAGGGGACCCAGTACTTC	TRBV11-2	TRBJ2-5	TRBD2	.
CASSISGTGSSYEQYF	TGCGCCAGCAGCATCTCCGGGACAGGGTCCTCCTACGAGCAGTACTTC	TRBV5-1	TRBJ2-7	TRBD1	once
CASSEFGGSNTEAFF	TGTGCCAGCAGTGAATTTGGGGGTTCGAACACTGAAGCTTTCTTT	TRBV2	TRBJ1-1	.	.
CASSYERGAYEQYF	TGTGCCAGCAGTTACGAGCGGGGAGCCTACGAGCAGTACTTC	TRBV6-6	TRBJ2-7	TRBD2	.
CASSARGVVNEQFF	TGTGCCAGCAGCGCCAGGGGGGTGGTCAATGAGCAGTTCTTC	TRBV9	TRBJ2-1	.	.
CASSPLDVLRSANYGYTF	TGTGCCAGCTCACCGCTTGACGTATTAAGGTCAGCTAACTATGGCTACACCTTC	TRBV18	TRBJ1-2	.	.
CASSPRTGSQVYTF	TGTGCCAGCAGCCCCCGGACAGGATCTCAGGTCTACACCTTC	TRBV14	TRBJ1-2	TRBD1	.
CASSVGGDTEAFF	TGTGCCAGCAGCGTCGGGGGGGACACTGAAGCTTTCTTT	TRBV9	TRBJ1-1	.	.
CASSSGQDLNQPQHF	TGTGCCAGCAGCTCGGGACAGGACCTTAATCAGCCCCAGCATTTT	TRBV5-8	TRBJ1-5	TRBD1	.
CASSYAASSYNEQFF	TGTGCCAGCAGTTACGCGGCCAGCTCCTACAATGAGCAGTTCTTC	TRBV6-5	TRBJ2-1	.	.
CASIGRASGTEAFF	TGTGCCAGCATCGGCAGGGCCTCCGGCACTGAAGCTTTCTTT	TRBV2	TRBJ1-1	.	.
CASKGQGNTEAFF	TGTGCCAGCAAGGGGCAGGGAAACACTGAAGCTTTCTTT	TRBV2	TRBJ1-1	.	.
CASRSTGSNYGYTF	TGTGCCAGCAGATCTACAGGGTCGAACTATGGCTACACCTTC	TRBV2	TRBJ1-2	.	.
CASSQGQPADTQYF	TGTGCCAGCTCACAGGGGCAGCCGGCAGATACGCAGTATTTT	TRBV18	TRBJ2-3	.	.
CASSRNQGLGLFF	TGCGCCAGCAGCCGCAATCAGGGGTTGGGTCTGTTTTTT	TRBV5-1	TRBJ1-4	.	.
CASSLVGTRDNEQFF	TGTGCCAGCAGCTTGGTTGGGACTAGGGACAATGAGCAGTTCTTC	TRBV5-4	TRBJ2-1	TRBD2	.
CASRYSGFSGETQYF	TGTGCCAGCAGATATAGCGGGTTTAGTGGGGAGACCCAGTACTTC	TRBV27	TRBJ2-5	TRBD2	.
CASSPTIGGGQPQHF	TGTGCCAGCAGCCCAACTATCGGGGGCGGTCAGCCCCAGCATTTT	TRBV6-6	TRBJ1-5	.	.
CAISGHGGHRSTDTQYF	TGTGCCATCAGTGGGCACGGAGGGCACAGGAGCACAGATACGCAGTATTTT	TRBV10-3	TRBJ2-3	.	.
CASSPRLAGWTYNEQFF	TGTGCCAGCAGCCCCCGACTAGCGGGGTGGACCTACAATGAGCAGTTCTTC	TRBV9	TRBJ2-1	TRBD2	once
CASSVGQGLRNQPQHF	TGTGCCAGCAGCGTCGGACAGGGTCTTCGCAATCAGCCCCAGCATTTT	TRBV7-9	TRBJ1-5	TRBD1	.
CASSPLPDPRSGNTIYF	TGTGCCAGCTCACCACTGCCAGATCCTAGATCAGGAAACACCATATATTTT	TRBV18	TRBJ1-3	.	.
CASRGQVNTEAFF	TGTGCCAGCCGGGGACAGGTTAACACTGAAGCTTTCTTT	TRBV27	TRBJ1-1	TRBD1	.
CASSLTDRRGNTEAFF	TGTGCCAGCAGCTTAACAGACCGAAGGGGAAACACTGAAGCTTTCTTT	TRBV7-9	TRBJ1-1	.	.
CASSFWYNEQFF	TGTGCCAGCAGTTTCTGGTACAATGAGCAGTTCTTC	TRBV12-3/TRBV12-4	TRBJ2-1	.	.
CASSMSTGRTTEAFF	TGTGCCAGTAGTATGTCGACAGGGAGGACCACTGAAGCTTTCTTT	TRBV19	TRBJ1-1	TRBD1	once
CASSQGGGEGLMRNEQFF	TGTGCCAGCAGCCAGGGGGGTGGGGAGGGCCTTATGCGGAATGAGCAGTTCTTC	TRBV4-2	TRBJ2-1	TRBD2	.
CASSFGHEQYF	TGTGCCAGCAGCTTTGGCCACGAGCAGTACTTC	TRBV7-9	TRBJ2-7	.	.
CASSQGLGTEAFF	TGTGCCAGTAGTCAGGGATTGGGCACTGAAGCTTTCTTT	TRBV19	TRBJ1-1	.	.
CASSVDLSQPQHF	TGTGCCAGCAGCGTAGATTTGAGTCAGCCCCAGCATTTT	TRBV9	TRBJ1-5	.	.
CASSQAPGRSTDTQYF	TGTGCCAGCAGCCAAGCACCGGGAAGAAGCACAGATACGCAGTATTTT	TRBV3-1/TRBV3-2	TRBJ2-3	.	.
CASSLGQITEAFF	TGTGCCAGCAGCTTGGGACAGATCACTGAAGCTTTCTTT	TRBV3-1/TRBV3-2	TRBJ1-1	TRBD1	.
CASRDWTGNSYGYTF	TGTGCCAGTAGAGACTGGACAGGGAATAGCTATGGCTACACCTTC	TRBV19	TRBJ1-2	TRBD1	.
CASSPIQSGANVLTF	TGTGCCAGCTCACCAATACAGTCCGGGGCCAACGTCCTGACTTTC	TRBV18	TRBJ2-6	.	.
CASSLRQTTNTDTQYF	TGTGCCAGCAGCTTACGCCAGACAACGAACACAGATACGCAGTATTTT	TRBV7-8	TRBJ2-3	.	.
CASSLNPSGIWDQYF	TGTGCCAGCAGCCTAAACCCGTCGGGGATCTGGGATCAGTACTTC	TRBV5-4	TRBJ2-7	.	.
CASSEGLVAGANVLTF	TGTGCCAGCAGTGAAGGTCTGGTTGCTGGGGCCAACGTCCTGACTTTC	TRBV2	TRBJ2-6	.	.
CASSLDGQIPNQPQHF	TGTGCCAGCAGCTTGGACGGACAGATCCCGAATCAGCCCCAGCATTTT	TRBV5-4	TRBJ1-5	.	.
CASSQQGASVKLFF	TGTGCCAGCTCACAACAGGGGGCTTCGGTAAAACTGTTTTTT	TRBV18	TRBJ1-4	TRBD1	.